Reported below is one T cell receptor beta chain. The V gene end was trimmed by 2 bases and the J gene end by 3 bases; junction bases not matched to a gene: 8. From germline, CDR1 is SGHTA and CDR2 FQGTGA. The CDR3 is 16 amino acids. The sample is drawn from a study of blood T cell repertoires in COVID-19. Sequencing was performed with immunoSEQ multiplex PCR; in TCRdb, only in-frame clones are kept and a portion is missing. Of 150,000 to 200,000 clones detected, 80% to 90% appear once; the ten largest clones hold 12%. This chain joins TRBV7-3 and TRBJ1-1, with 8 positions matching TRBD1. Sequenced input: peripheral blood. This clonotype was sampled from a woman aged 80 or over with COVID-19, enrolled during active disease. The CDR3 sequence: CASSLETAGGHTEAFF. The CDR3 coding sequence is TGTGCCAGCAGCTTAGAAACCGCAGGGGGCCACACTGAAGCTTTCTTT.